A single sample is the source of the 5 T cell receptor beta chains below, sequenced in a study of CD8 T cells in Susac syndrome. Random hexamers were used to reverse transcribe roughly 0.45 to 1 ug of RNA. TCRdb processed the immunoSEQ multiplex PCR reads anew with MiXCR; each CDR3 protein has one entry. Of under 200,000 distinct CDR3 sequences listed, 85% to 95% are singletons. The sample comprised CD4+ T cells from PBMCs. Receptor source: a human donor with Susac syndrome.

This clonotype showed up just once. The genes are TRBV7-9 and TRBJ2-7; D unresolved. CDR1 SEHNR and CDR2 FQNEAQ come from the germline V gene (reference sequence). The CDR3 loop spans 15 amino acids. Trimming took 5 bases from V and 6 from J, leaving 20 bases between them. The CDR3 spells CASSVKDGLVAEQYF. In DNA form, the CDR3 reads TGTGCCAGCAGCGTAAAGGACGGGCTCGTGGCCGAGCAGTACTTC.

J is TRBJ2-1 and V is TRBV12-5; 7 bases fit TRBD1. V was clipped by 6 bases and J by 5 bases; unmatched bases: 7. CDR1 and CDR2 (germline): LGHNT, FRNRAP. The CDR3 totals 14 residues. CDR3: CASGLRQGHNEQFF. As DNA, the CDR3 is TGTGCTAGTGGACTAAGACAGGGCCACAATGAGCAGTTCTTC.

This chain links TRBV4-3 with TRBJ2-2; 9 bases align to TRBD1. The CDR3 extends over 17 amino acids. The V gene's germline CDR1 is LGHNA and CDR2 YSLEER. With 1 base clipped from V and 7 bases from J, the junction kept 10 bases outside the gene matches. CDR3 protein: CASSQGTGTGRVGELFF. The DNA for the CDR3 is TGCGCCAGCAGCCAAGGGACCGGGACAGGGAGGGTCGGGGAGCTGTTTTTT.

This CDR3 reads CASSRYTLTIKYF. The CDR3 DNA reads as TGTGCCAGCAGCCGTTACACGTTGACCATAAAGTACTTC. The chain recombines TRBV7-2 with TRBJ2-7; no clear D gene. Per the germline V gene, CDR1 is SGHTA and CDR2 is FQGNSA. This CDR3 has 13 residues. Trimming left V 5 bases short and J 11 bases short, with 19 bases between.

The sample holds a few counts of this clonotype. This chain connects TRBV6-5 to TRBJ2-7; the match to TRBD2 covers 7 bases. Unmatched junction bases numbered 1, after V lost 8 bases and J lost 3 bases. In germline, CDR1 is MNHEY, CDR2 SVGAGI. The CDR3 runs to 11 residues. CDR3 sequence (DNA): TGTGCCAGCTCGGGGGGCTACGAGCAGTACTTC. It codes for CASSGGYEQYF.